The T cell receptor beta chain under discussion was sequenced for a study of OX40 agonist ivuxolimab in advanced cancers. Looking at the study overall: The diagnoses of dose-escalation patients were hepatocellular carcinoma, melanoma, renal cell or head and neck cancer.

Measured with immunoSEQ multiplex PCR; TCRdb has only the in-frame clones, and not every one. The sample holds tens of thousands of clones, roughly 84% seen once. Researchers took blood at baseline, on cycle 4 day 1, and on cycle 7 day 1. The CDR3 extends over 13 amino acids. Germline V lookup: CDR1 ENHRY, CDR2 SYGVKD. Trimming took off 7 bases at V and 6 bases at J, with 14 bases between the two ends. Here the sequenced sample was CD4+ or CD8+ T cells sorted from blood, taken in a trial of the OX40 agonist ivuxolimab. This sequence was found in an adult with an advanced solid tumor such as melanoma, head and neck, liver or kidney cancer. The chain links TRBV10-3 to TRBJ2-3; D gene unclear. CDR3 region: CAITPGVQDTQYF. In DNA, the CDR3 is TGTGCCATCACCCCTGGGGTCCAGGATACGCAGTATTTT.